The source of this T cell receptor (beta chain) is a study of cytomegalovirus exposure and HLA in healthy donors. The germline V gene has CDR1 MNHEY and CDR2 SMNVEV (reference sequence). This CDR3 comprises 14 residues. V lost 6 bases and J lost 7; bases outside the gene matches: 7. This clone was detected only a few times. In the PCR, 60 Vbeta and 13 Jbeta primers were used. The method was immunoSEQ multiplex PCR; TCRdb's version includes in-frame clones alone and lacks a portion of them. This table holds some 110,000 clones, around 80% found once. What was sequenced was PBMCs. The chain has TRBV27 and TRBJ1-4; 8 nucleotides agree with TRBD1. This TCR came from a man younger than 40 in good health and CMV-seropositive. The CDR3 DNA reads TGTGCCAGCAGCCAAACAGGGGGGTTTGAAAAACTGTTTTTT. This sequence encodes CASSQTGGFEKLFF.